This record concerns one TCR beta chain sequence. These data belong to a study of blood T cell repertoires in COVID-19. Overall study: The United States, Italy and Spain were the sources of the acute and convalescent COVID-19 samples.

V lost 7 bases and J lost 2; bases outside the gene matches: 5. This CDR3 spans 13 amino acids. CDR1 MNHEY and CDR2 SVGAGI come from the germline V gene. TCRdb keeps only in-frame clones here, not all; method: immunoSEQ multiplex PCR. The sample has approximately 310,000 clones; more than 70% are singletons. The J gene is TRBJ2-7, the V gene TRBV6-5; 7 nucleotides align to TRBD2. This sequence was found in a woman between 45 and 60 years old who had recovered from COVID-19. Sequenced material: peripheral blood. For the CDR3, the DNA is TGTGCCAGCAACTCCGGGAGGACCTACGAGCAGTACTTC. It yields the protein CASNSGRTYEQYF.